Listed here is a single T cell receptor beta chain. Its specificity is unknown. With 1 base removed from V and 6 bases from J, the gap between germline ends came to 16 bases. This CDR3 region has 15 residues. Germline CDR1 LGHNA, CDR2 YSLEER. This sample stems from a study of shared clonotypes between healthy human individuals. Study-wide results and caveats: Across subsets, estimated richness was generally greater for naive than for memory populations. An effect of sequencing depth on clonotype sharing among donors was expected.

The authors loaded 200 ng DNA, 25,000 to 30,000 T cell genomes, into sorted-subset replicate PCRs. TCRdb's copy holds only in-frame clones and misses some; the assay was immunoSEQ multiplex PCR. This table holds 1.5 million to 2.5 million clones, about 95% found once. Terminally differentiated effector memory CD45RA+ cells were left out of the naive CD8 fraction, which was CD45RO-negative and positively selected for CCR7. The chain is built from TRBV4-3 and TRBJ2-7; tentatively, D is TRBD1 (6 bases). The source material was naive CD8+ T cells sorted from blood. The clonotype originates from a man between 18 and 29 years old in good health. CDR3 loop: CASSQGVMGASEQYF. The CDR3 coding sequence is TGCGCCAGCAGCCAAGGAGTAATGGGGGCGTCCGAGCAGTACTTC.